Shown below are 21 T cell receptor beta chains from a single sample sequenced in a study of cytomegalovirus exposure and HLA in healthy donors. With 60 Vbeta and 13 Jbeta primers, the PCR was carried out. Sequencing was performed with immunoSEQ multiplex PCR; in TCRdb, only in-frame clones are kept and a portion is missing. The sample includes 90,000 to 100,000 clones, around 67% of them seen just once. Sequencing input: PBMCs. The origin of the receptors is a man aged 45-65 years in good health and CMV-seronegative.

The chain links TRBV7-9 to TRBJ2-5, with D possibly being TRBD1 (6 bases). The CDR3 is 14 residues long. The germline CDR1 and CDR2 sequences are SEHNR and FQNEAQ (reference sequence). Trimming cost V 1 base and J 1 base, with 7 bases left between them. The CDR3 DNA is TGTGCCAGCAGCTTAGGGACAGCCCAAGAGACCCAGTACTTC. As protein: CASSLGTAQETQYF. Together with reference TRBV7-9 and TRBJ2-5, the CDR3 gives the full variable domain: DTGVSQNPRHKITKRGQNVTFRCDPISEHNRLYWYRQTLGQGPEFLTYFQNEAQLEKSRLLSDRFSAERPKGSFSTLEIQRTEQGDSAMYLCASSLGTAQETQYFGPGTRLLVL.

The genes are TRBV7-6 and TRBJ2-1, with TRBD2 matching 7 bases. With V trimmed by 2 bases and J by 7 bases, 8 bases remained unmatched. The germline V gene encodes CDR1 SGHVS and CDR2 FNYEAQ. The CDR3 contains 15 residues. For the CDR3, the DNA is TGTGCCAGCAGCTTAAGCGGGGTATTGGTAAATGAGCAGTTCTTC. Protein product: CASSLSGVLVNEQFF.

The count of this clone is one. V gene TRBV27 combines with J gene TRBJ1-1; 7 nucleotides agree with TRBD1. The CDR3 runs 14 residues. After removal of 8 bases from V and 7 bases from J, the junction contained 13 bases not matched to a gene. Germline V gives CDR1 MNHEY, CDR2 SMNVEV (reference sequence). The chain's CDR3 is CASYTQGRTGEAFF. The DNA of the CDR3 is TGTGCCAGCTATACACAGGGGAGAACCGGTGAAGCTTTCTTT.

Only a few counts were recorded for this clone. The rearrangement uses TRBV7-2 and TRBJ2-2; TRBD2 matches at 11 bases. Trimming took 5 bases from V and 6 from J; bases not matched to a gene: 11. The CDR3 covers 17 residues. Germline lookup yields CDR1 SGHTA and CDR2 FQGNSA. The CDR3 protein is CASSPSLAGGRAGELFF. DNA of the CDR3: TGTGCCAGCAGCCCCTCTTTAGCGGGGGGGCGGGCCGGGGAGCTGTTTTTT.

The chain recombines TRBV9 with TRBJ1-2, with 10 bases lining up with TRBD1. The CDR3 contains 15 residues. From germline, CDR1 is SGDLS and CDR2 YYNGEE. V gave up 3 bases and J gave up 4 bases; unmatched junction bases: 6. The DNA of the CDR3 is TGTGCCAGCAGCGGAGACAGGGGGCGCGGCTATGGCTACACCTTC. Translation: CASSGDRGRGYGYTF.

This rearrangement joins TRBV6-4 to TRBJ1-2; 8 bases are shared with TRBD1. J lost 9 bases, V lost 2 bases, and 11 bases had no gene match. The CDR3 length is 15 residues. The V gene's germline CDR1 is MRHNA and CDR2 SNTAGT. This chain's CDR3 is CASSDPDREEICYTF. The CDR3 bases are TGTGCCAGCAGTGACCCGGACAGGGAGGAGATTTGCTACACCTTC.

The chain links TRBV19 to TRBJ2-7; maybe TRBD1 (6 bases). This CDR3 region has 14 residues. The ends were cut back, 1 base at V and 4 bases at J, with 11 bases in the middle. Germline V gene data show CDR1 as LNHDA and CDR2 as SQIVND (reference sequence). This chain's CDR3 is CASSIVGGIYEQYF. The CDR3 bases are TGTGCCAGTAGTATAGTTGGGGGCATTTACGAGCAGTACTTC.

The CDR3 loop is CASSQDKGGNEKLFF. The DNA of the CDR3 is TGCGCCAGCAGCCAAGACAAGGGCGGGAATGAAAAACTGTTTTTT. V and J are TRBV4-3 and TRBJ1-4; D uncertain. The CDR3 extends over 15 amino acids. CDR1 and CDR2 (germline): LGHNA, YSLEER. Deletions cut 0 bases from V and 5 bases from J, with 10 bases between.

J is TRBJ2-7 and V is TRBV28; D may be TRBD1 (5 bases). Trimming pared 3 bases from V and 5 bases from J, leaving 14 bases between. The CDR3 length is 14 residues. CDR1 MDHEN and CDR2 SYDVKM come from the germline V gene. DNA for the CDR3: TGTGCCAGCAGTTTTAACCCAGGGCGACACGAGCAGTACTTC. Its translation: CASSFNPGRHEQYF. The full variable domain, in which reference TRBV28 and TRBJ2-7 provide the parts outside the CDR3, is DVKVTQSSRYLVKRTGEKVFLECVQDMDHENMFWYRQDPGLGLRLIYFSYDVKMKEKGDIPEGYSVSREKKERFSLILESASTNQTSMYLCASSFNPGRHEQYFGPGTRLTVT.

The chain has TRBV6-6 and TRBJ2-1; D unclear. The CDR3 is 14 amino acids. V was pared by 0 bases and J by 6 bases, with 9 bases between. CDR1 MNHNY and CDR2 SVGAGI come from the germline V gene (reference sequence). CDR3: CASSYSGNSNEQFF. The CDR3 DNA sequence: TGTGCCAGCAGTTACTCGGGCAATAGCAATGAGCAGTTCTTC.

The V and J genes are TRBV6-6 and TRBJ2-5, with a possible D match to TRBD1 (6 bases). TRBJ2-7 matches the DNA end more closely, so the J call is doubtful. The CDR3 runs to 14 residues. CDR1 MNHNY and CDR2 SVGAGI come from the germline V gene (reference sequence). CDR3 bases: TGTGCCAGCAGCCCTAGGGGGAGCTCCTACGAGCAGTACTTC. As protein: CASSPRGSSYEQYF.

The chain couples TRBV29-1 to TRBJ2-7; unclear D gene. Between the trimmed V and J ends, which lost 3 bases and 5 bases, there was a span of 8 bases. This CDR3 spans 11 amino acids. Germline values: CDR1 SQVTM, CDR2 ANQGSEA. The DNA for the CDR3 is TGCAGCGTTGAGCACGGTCACGAGCAGTACTTC. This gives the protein CSVEHGHEQYF.

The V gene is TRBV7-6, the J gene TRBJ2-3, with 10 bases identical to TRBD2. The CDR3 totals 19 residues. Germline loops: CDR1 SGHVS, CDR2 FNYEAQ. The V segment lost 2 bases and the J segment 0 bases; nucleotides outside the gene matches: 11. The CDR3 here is CASSLYWRAGGHSTDTQYF. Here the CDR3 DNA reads TGTGCCAGCAGCTTATATTGGAGAGCGGGAGGGCATAGCACAGATACGCAGTATTTT.

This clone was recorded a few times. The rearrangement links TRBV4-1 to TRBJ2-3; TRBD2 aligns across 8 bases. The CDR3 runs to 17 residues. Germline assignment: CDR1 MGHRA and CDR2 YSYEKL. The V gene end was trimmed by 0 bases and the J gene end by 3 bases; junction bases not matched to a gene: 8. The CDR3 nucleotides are TGCGCCAGCAGCCAAGATCTACGGCGGGAGGCGACAGATACGCAGTATTTT. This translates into CASSQDLRREATDTQYF.

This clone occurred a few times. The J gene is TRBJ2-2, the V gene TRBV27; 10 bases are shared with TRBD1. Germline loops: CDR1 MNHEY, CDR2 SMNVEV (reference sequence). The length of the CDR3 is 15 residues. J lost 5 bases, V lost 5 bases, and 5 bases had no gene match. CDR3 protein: CASSPGQGVTGELFF. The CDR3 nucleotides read TGTGCCAGCAGTCCCGGACAGGGGGTTACCGGGGAGCTGTTTTTT.

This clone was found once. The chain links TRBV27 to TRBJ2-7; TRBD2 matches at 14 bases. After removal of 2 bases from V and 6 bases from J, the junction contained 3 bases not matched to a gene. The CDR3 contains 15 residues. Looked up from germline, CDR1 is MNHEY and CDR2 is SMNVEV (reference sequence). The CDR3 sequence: CASSLAGTSGGEQYF. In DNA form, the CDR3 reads TGTGCCAGCAGTTTAGCCGGGACTAGCGGGGGCGAGCAGTACTTC.

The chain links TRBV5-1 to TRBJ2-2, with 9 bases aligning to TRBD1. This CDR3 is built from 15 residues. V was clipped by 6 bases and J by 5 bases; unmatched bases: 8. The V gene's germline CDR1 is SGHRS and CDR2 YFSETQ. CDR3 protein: CASKQGAEGTGELFF. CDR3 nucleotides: TGCGCCAGCAAACAGGGGGCAGAGGGGACCGGGGAGCTGTTTTTT.

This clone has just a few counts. The CDR3 DNA sequence: TGTGCCAGCAGCTTAGGGCCGGGGGATACGCAGTATTTT. Amino acids: CASSLGPGDTQYF. The chain links TRBV7-9 to TRBJ2-3; tentatively, D is TRBD2 (5 bases). Per germline, CDR1 SEHNR and CDR2 FQNEAQ (reference sequence). The CDR3 is 13 residues long. V dropped 1 base and J dropped 6 bases, with 8 bases sitting between them.

Here the CDR3 DNA reads TGTGCCAGCTCTGACAGGGCCCACTCTGGAAACACCATATATTTT. This sequence encodes CASSDRAHSGNTIYF. The chain has TRBV28 and TRBJ1-3; 7 bases are a match to TRBD1. The CDR3 is 15 residues long. J lost 0 bases, V lost 8 bases, and 7 bases had no gene match. The germline V gene encodes CDR1 MDHEN and CDR2 SYDVKM. Drawing the rest from reference TRBV28 and TRBJ1-3, the complete variable domain is DVKVTQSSRYLVKRTGEKVFLECVQDMDHENMFWYRQDPGLGLRLIYFSYDVKMKEKGDIPEGYSVSREKKERFSLILESASTNQTSMYLCASSDRAHSGNTIYFGEGSWLTVV.

CDR3 bases: TGTGCCAGCAGCTTGTGGGGACTGAAAGAGACCCAGTACTTC. Translating gives CASSLWGLKETQYF. The V and J genes are TRBV7-2 and TRBJ2-5, with D perhaps TRBD2 (6 bases). V shed 3 bases and J shed 3 bases, with 11 bases lying between them. Germline CDR1 and CDR2: SGHTA and FQGNSA. The CDR3 loop spans 14 amino acids. Based on the CDR3 plus reference TRBV7-2 and TRBJ2-5, the full variable domain is GAGVSQSPSNKVTEKGKDVELRCDPISGHTALYWYRQSLGQGLEFLIYFQGNSAPDKSGLPSDRFSAERTGGSVSTLTIQRTQQEDSAVYLCASSLWGLKETQYFGPGTRLLVL.

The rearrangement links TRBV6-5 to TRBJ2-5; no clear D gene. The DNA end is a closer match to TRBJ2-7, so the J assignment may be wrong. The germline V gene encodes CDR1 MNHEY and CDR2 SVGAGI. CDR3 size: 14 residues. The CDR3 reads CASSPDWSSYEQYF. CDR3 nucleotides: TGTGCCAGCAGTCCTGACTGGAGCTCCTACGAGCAGTACTTC.